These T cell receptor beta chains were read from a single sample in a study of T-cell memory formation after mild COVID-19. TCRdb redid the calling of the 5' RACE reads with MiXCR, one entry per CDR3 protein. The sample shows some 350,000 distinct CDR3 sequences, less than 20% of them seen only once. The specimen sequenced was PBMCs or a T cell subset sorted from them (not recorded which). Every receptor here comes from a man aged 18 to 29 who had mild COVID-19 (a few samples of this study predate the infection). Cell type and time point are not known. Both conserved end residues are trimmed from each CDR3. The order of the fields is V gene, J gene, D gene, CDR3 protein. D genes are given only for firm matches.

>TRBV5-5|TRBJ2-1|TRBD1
ASSPRDRALNEQF
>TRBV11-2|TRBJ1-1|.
ASSPGSVGNTEAF
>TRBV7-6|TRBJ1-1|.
ASSYRTGDTEAF
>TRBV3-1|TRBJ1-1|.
ASSLRGKNTEAF
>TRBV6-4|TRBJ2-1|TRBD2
ASSGTSGGANEQF
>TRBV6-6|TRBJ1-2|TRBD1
ASSPGGRGGYT
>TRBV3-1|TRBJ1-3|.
ASSLTVGRNTIY
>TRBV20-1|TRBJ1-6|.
SARESGARNSPLH
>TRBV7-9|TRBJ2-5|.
ASGPISASSWYQETQY
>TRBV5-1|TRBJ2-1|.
ASSFLSDQQF
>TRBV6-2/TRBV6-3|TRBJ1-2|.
ASIGFREIGYGYT
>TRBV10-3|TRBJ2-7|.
AISVVSGYEQY
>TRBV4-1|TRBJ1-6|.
ASSPWDDLSYNSPLH
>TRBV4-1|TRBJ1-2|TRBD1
ASSPSTGNYGYT
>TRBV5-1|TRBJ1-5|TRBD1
ASSLGGQLDQPQH
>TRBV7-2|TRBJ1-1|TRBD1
ASSVTGGETEAF
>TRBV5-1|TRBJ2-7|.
ASSPRDSRYEQY
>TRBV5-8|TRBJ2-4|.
ASSWPVIQY
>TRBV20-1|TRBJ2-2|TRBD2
SASSPSGGGGELF
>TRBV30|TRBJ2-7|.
AWSVEGPSYEQY
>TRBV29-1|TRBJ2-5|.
SVVPASQETQY
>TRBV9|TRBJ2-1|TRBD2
ASSVDELAGGPHEQF
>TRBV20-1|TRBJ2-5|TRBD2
SAARVAGGQETQY
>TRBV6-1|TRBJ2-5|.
ATRDRAQGETQY
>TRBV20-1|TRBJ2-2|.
SASENTGDTGELF
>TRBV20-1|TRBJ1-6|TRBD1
SARWTGQSSYNSPLH
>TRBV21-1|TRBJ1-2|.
ASSKALTGGSCGYT
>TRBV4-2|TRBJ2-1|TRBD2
ASSLSTGTSGGDEQF
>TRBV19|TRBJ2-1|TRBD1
ASRTPGQGGNEQF
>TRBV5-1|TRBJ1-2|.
ASSLGGALGADGYT
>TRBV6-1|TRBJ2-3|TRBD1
ASRKDRRTDTQY
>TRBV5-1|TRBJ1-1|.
ASSATVTHTEAF
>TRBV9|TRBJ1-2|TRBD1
ASSVDPSTGAEGYT
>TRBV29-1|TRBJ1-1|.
SVEALGGGTEAF
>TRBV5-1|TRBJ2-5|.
ASSSGGDPETQY
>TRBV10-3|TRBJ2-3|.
AISDRARLTDTQY
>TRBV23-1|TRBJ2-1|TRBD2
APGTSRGTQDEQF
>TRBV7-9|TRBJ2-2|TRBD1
ASSLGQGAGRELF
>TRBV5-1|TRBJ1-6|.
ASSLEVGINSPLH
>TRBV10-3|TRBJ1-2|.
AISDGNNYGYT
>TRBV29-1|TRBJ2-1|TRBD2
SVAGTSGGYQQF
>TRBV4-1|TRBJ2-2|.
ASSQELQATGELF
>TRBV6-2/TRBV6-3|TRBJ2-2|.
ASSEPRDRRAPNTGELF
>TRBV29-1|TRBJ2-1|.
SASDGYNEQF
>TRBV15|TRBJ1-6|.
ATSRDKGANSPLH
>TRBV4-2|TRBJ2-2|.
ASSQEVLGGNTGELF
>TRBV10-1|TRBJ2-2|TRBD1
ASSETLRTGGTGELF
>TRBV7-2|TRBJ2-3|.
ASSSARDDTQY
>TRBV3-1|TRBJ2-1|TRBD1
ASRPGTGTYNEQF
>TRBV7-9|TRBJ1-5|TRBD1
ASSSVPRGQRSNQPQH
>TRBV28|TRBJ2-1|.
AAGALYNEQF
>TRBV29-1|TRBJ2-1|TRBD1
STDRDSRLDEQF
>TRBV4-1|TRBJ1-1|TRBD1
ASSKPGQGSNTEAF
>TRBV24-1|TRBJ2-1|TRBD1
ATSDPRTGGNNEQF
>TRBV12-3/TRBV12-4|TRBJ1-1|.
ASSRLATEAF
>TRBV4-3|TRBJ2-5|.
ASSQALVRETQY
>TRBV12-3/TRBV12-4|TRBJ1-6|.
ASSLEGPPLH
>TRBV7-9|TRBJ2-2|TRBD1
AILGKDRGRTGELF